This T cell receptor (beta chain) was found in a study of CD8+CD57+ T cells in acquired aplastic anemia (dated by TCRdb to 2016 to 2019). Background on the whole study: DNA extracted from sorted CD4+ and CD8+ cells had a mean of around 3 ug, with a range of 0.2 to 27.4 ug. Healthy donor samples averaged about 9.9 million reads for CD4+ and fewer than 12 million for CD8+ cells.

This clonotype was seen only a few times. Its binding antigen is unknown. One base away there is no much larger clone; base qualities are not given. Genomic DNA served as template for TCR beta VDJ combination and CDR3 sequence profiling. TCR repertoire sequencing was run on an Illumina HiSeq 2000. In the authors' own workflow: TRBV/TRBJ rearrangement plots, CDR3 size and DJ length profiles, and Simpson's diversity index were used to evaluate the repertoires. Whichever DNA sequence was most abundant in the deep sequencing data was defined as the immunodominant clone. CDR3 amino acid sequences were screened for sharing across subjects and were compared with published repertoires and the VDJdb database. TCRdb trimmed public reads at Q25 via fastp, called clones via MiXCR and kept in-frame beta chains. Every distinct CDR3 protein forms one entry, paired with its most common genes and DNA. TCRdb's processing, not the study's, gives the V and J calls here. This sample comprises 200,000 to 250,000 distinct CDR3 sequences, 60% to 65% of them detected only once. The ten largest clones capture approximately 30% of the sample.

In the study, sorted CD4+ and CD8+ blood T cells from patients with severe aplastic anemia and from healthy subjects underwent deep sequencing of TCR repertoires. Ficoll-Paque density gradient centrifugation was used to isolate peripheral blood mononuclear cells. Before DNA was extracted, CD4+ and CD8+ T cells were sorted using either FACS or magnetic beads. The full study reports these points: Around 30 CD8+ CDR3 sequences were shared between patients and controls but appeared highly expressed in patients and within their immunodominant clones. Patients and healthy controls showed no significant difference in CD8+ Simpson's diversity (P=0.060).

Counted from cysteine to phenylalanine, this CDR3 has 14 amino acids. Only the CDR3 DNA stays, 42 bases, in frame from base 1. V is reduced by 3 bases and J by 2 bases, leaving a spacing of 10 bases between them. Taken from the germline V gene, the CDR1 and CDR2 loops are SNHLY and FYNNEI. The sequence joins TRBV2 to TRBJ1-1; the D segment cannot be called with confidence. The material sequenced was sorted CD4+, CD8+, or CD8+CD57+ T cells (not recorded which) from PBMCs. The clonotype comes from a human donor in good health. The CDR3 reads CASSDRQINTEAFF. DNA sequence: TGTGCCAGCAGTGACAGACAAATAAACACTGAAGCTTTCTTT.